This TCR beta chain stems from a study of blood T cell repertoires in COVID-19. The CDR3 is 12 amino acids. With 5 bases removed from V and 9 bases from J, the gap between germline ends came to 11 bases. Profiled with immunoSEQ multiplex PCR; TCRdb holds only in-frame clones, not every one. The table lists 60,000 or so clones, approximately 87% of them singletons. Sequencing was performed on peripheral blood. This rearrangement joins TRBV12-3 or TRBV12-4 to TRBJ2-1, with TRBD2 as a possible D gene (6 bases). This receptor was obtained from a man in his sixties with acute or convalescent COVID-19. The chain's CDR3 is CASSISGTEQFF. Here the CDR3 DNA reads TGTGCCAGCAGTATTAGCGGTACTGAGCAGTTCTTC.